The 11 T cell receptor beta chains given below trace back to one sample, sequenced in a study of Ad26.COV2.S vaccination and SARS-CoV-2 variants. The repertoire was sequenced with immunoSEQ multiplex PCR; TCRdb's copy has only in-frame clones and lacks some. Among some 640,000 clones listed, 70% to 90% were seen once. The treatment is: around 19 received Ad26.COV2.S at low or high dose, single or two shots; roughly five received placebo; per-sample allocation not given. Collection of the samples took place on day 63 after the first injection of vaccine or placebo. The material sequenced was peripheral blood, taken in a trial of Ad26.COV2.S vaccine versus placebo. The receptors were sampled from a person between 18 and 59 years old who received the Ad26.COV2.S COVID-19 vaccine or a placebo.

This chain joins TRBV6-6 and TRBJ2-7, with TRBD1 as a possible D gene (6 bases). Trimming pared 0 bases from V and 2 bases from J, leaving 14 bases between. The length of the CDR3 is 16 residues. Germline-derived CDR1 and CDR2 are MNHNY and SVGAGI (reference sequence). This chain's CDR3 is CASSYSAGTSPYEQYF. In DNA, the CDR3 is TGTGCCAGCAGTTACTCGGCAGGGACATCACCCTACGAGCAGTACTTC.

The V and J genes are TRBV6-4 and TRBJ1-3; the D is unclear. The CDR3 totals 16 residues. Germline V gene lookup returns CDR1 MRHNA and CDR2 SNTAGT. Trimming removed 7 bases from V and 0 bases from J, with 16 bases in between. This chain's CDR3 is CASNTDGPFSGNTIYF. In nucleotides, the CDR3 is TGTGCCAGCAATACGGACGGACCCTTCTCTGGAAACACCATATATTTT.

The genes are TRBV9 and TRBJ1-2, with 7 bases fitting TRBD1. With 1 base clipped from V and 3 bases from J, the junction kept 6 bases outside the gene matches. Germline lookup yields CDR1 SGDLS and CDR2 YYNGEE. This CDR3 contains 15 residues. The CDR3 nucleotides read TGTGCCAGCAGCGTATTTGGCAGGGGGGACTATGGCTACACCTTC. This gives the protein CASSVFGRGDYGYTF.

This sequence joins TRBV2 and TRBJ2-5; D remains ambiguous. CDR1 is SNHLY, CDR2 FYNNEI, per germline. V gave up 4 bases and J gave up 7 bases, with 7 bases separating them. The CDR3 is 11 amino acids. The CDR3 is CASSGLLTQYF. CDR3 DNA: TGTGCCAGCAGTGGATTGTTGACCCAGTACTTC.

The chain joins TRBV19 to TRBJ2-7, with D unclear. The CDR3 extends over 13 amino acids. In germline, CDR1 is LNHDA, CDR2 SQIVND (reference sequence). The ends were cut back, 8 bases at V and 3 bases at J, with 14 bases in the middle. In DNA form, the CDR3 reads TGTGCCAGTTCCGAACAAGGGTACTACGAGCAGTACTTC. This codes for CASSEQGYYEQYF.

Points on this clone: This specimen includes other DNA sequences encoding the same CDR3. The chain uses TRBV7-3 and TRBJ2-1, with D maybe TRBD1 (6 bases). This CDR3 spans 12 amino acids. V was shortened by 5 bases and J by 7 bases, with 9 bases between the two germline ends. Germline V gene lookup returns CDR1 SGHTA and CDR2 FQGTGA. The CDR3 loop is CASSLTGNEQFF. The CDR3 DNA follows: TGTGCCAGCAGCCTTACAGGGAATGAGCAGTTCTTC.

With regard to this clone: The same CDR3 also results from other DNA sequences found in this sample. The V call is TRBV19, the J call TRBJ2-7; 10 bases are a match to TRBD1. Germline V gene sequence: CDR1 LNHDA, CDR2 SQIVND (reference sequence). Germline trimming cut 4 bases from V and 4 bases from J; bases unmatched to any gene: 1. This CDR3 comprises 13 residues. CDR3: CASSTGQGYEQYF. As DNA, the CDR3 is TGTGCCAGTAGTACGGGACAGGGGTACGAGCAGTACTTC. Variable domain in full (rest from reference TRBV19 and TRBJ2-7): DGGITQSPKYLFRKEGQNVTLSCEQNLNHDAMYWYRQDPGQGLRLIYYSQIVNDFQKGDIAEGYSVSREKKESFPLTVTSAQKNPTAFYLCASSTGQGYEQYFGPGTRLTVT.

V and J are TRBV5-4 and TRBJ2-7, with 8 bases aligning to TRBD2. Germline V gives CDR1 SGHNT, CDR2 YYREEE (reference sequence). The trim removed 2 bases at V and 6 bases at J, leaving 7 bases unmatched. This CDR3 is 14 amino acids long. DNA for the CDR3: TGTGCCAGCAGCTTCGAGGGACTAGTCCTCGAGCAGTACTTC. Encoded protein: CASSFEGLVLEQYF.

This clone was counted only a few times. This chain uses TRBV19 with TRBJ2-2; 9 positions agree with TRBD1. This CDR3 is 15 amino acids long. The J segment lost 5 bases and the V segment lost 8 bases, leaving 9 bases of the junction unmatched. Looked up from germline, CDR1 is LNHDA and CDR2 is SQIVND (reference sequence). The CDR3 DNA reads as TGTGCCAGTTGCCTCCGGGACAGGGAAACCGGGGAGCTGTTTTTT. As protein: CASCLRDRETGELFF.

The chain combines TRBV27 with TRBJ1-5; no definite D call. The germline V gene has CDR1 MNHEY and CDR2 SMNVEV (reference sequence). The CDR3 loop spans 15 amino acids. V dropped 3 bases and J dropped 8 bases, with 17 bases sitting between them. For the CDR3, the DNA is TGTGCCAGCAGTTTCCGGCCAGACATGTGGAAGCCCCAGCATTTT. It is translated as CASSFRPDMWKPQHF.

The chain has TRBV29-1 and TRBJ1-2, with D maybe TRBD1 (5 bases). V lost 3 bases and J lost 8, with 13 bases in between. The CDR3 is 12 amino acids. The germline gives CDR1 SQVTM, CDR2 ANQGSEA. The DNA for the CDR3 is TGCAGCGTTGAGGGGACCGGCGGGGGCTACACCTTC. Protein sequence: CSVEGTGGGYTF.